This T cell receptor (beta chain) emerged from a study of patients and donors after allogeneic stem cell transplantation. TCRdb fed the RT-PCR reads into MiXCR, producing one record per CDR3 protein. The sample records about 410,000 distinct CDR3 sequences, 15% to 20% being singletons. The germline gives CDR1 LNHNV, CDR2 YYDKDF (reference sequence). Germline trimming cut 9 bases from V and 1 base from J; bases unmatched to any gene: 9. The CDR3 has 15 residues. The chain uses TRBV15 and TRBJ2-3, with 8 nucleotides matching TRBD1. This clonotype originated in a human donor who was either an allogeneic HSCT recipient or a stem cell or donor lymphocyte infusion donor (not recorded which). It is not recorded whose cells these are; they may come from a transplant donor. The source material was blood, either unsorted or a sorted T cell fraction (not recorded which). The DNA of the CDR3 is TGTGCCACACAGAAACAGGGGGGTGGCACAGATACGCAGTATTTT. Amino acids: CATQKQGGGTDTQYF.